The 27 T cell receptor beta chains in this list originate from one sample, sequenced in a study of CXCR3-negative and CXCR3-positive naive CD8 T cells. Libraries were UMI-labeled 5' RACE TRB cDNA. TCRdb processed the 5' RACE reads again and assigns one entry to each CDR3 protein, with no DNA. In total, the table holds about 98,000 distinct CDR3 sequences. Their target antigens are unknown. General study results and limits: Naive cells positive for CXCR3 carried more hydrophobic TRB CDR3s than CXCR3-negative ones.

Sequencing was done on a sample of naive CXCR3+ CD8+ T cells from blood. Stated subset: CD45RO-CCR7+CD27+CD95- naive CD8+ T cells expressing CXCR3 (TNR3+). The receptors come from a human donor in good health. Some clones in this sample may be carry-over from other donors' samples.

The chain joins TRBV4-3 to TRBJ2-7; absent DNA, TCRdb's TRBD2 call cannot be checked. The CDR3 extends over 16 amino acids. Germline values: CDR1 LGHNA, CDR2 YSLEER. CDR3 sequence reads: CASSQEEARGAYEQYF.

V and J are TRBV5-1 and TRBJ2-7; TCRdb's D call of TRBD1 is untestable without DNA. This CDR3 has 14 amino acids. Germline-derived CDR1 and CDR2 are SGHRS and YFSETQ. The CDR3 here is CASSLPGTGYGQYF.

This chain links TRBV28 with TRBJ2-3; the D gene TCRdb calls, TRBD1, cannot be checked with no DNA. The CDR3 totals 15 residues. Germline-derived CDR1 and CDR2 are MDHEN and SYDVKM. CDR3 sequence: CARVRGDFQTDTQYF.

The chain couples TRBV20-1 to TRBJ2-5; TCRdb's assignment of TRBD1 cannot be checked, as there is no DNA. Germline V gives CDR1 DFQATT, CDR2 SNEGSKA (reference sequence). The CDR3 runs to 14 residues. The CDR3 sequence: CSARDGGGRETQYF.

The rearrangement joins TRBV7-9 to TRBJ2-1; TCRdb's D call of TRBD1 is untestable without DNA. This CDR3 comprises 13 residues. The V gene's germline CDR1 is SEHNR and CDR2 FQNEAQ (reference sequence). The CDR3 reads CASSPETGNEQFF.

The chain recombines TRBV12-5 with TRBJ1-1. Per the germline V gene, CDR1 is LGHNT and CDR2 is FRNRAP. CDR3 length equals 14 residues. This CDR3 is CASLNGPQNTEAFF.

This sequence joins TRBV7-6 and TRBJ2-1; the D call of TRBD2 rests on TCRdb alone, since no DNA is present to check it. Per the germline V gene, CDR1 is SGHVS and CDR2 is FNYEAQ. This CDR3 is built from 17 residues. CDR3 sequence reads: CASSPPHELKAYNEQFF. The whole variable domain, remainder taken from reference TRBV7-6 and TRBJ2-1, is GAGVSQSPRYKVTKRGQDVALRCDPISGHVSLYWYRQALGQGPEFLTYFNYEAQQDKSGLPNDRFSAERPEGSISTLTIQRTEQRDSAMYRCASSPPHELKAYNEQFFGPGTRLTVL.

CDR3 region: CASSYGWETQYF. J is TRBJ2-5 and V is TRBV6-2 or TRBV6-3. The length of the CDR3 is 12 residues. The germline V gene encodes CDR1 MNHEY and CDR2 SVGEGT.

The gene calls are TRBV6-2 or TRBV6-3 and TRBJ1-5. The CDR3 loop spans 12 amino acids. Germline V CDR1 and CDR2: MNHEY, SVGEGT. CDR3 in amino acids: CASSESPQPQHF.

V gene TRBV4-3 combines with J gene TRBJ2-3; TCRdb proposes TRBD1, but this gene call is untestable without DNA. The CDR3 sequence is 15 residues long. Germline V gene data show CDR1 as LGHNA and CDR2 as YSLEER. The CDR3 region is CASSQTGLRTDTQYF.

This rearrangement joins TRBV7-2 to TRBJ2-5. CDR3 length equals 16 residues. From germline, CDR1 is SGHTA and CDR2 FQGNSA. CDR3 sequence: CASSLAGVASQETQYF.

CDR3 sequence reads: CASSMGDEQFF. The chain recombines TRBV19 with TRBJ2-1; TCRdb selects TRBD1, and the lack of DNA leaves this call unchecked. Germline loops: CDR1 LNHDA, CDR2 SQIVND (reference sequence). This CDR3 is 11 amino acids long.

The rearrangement joins TRBV20-1 to TRBJ1-1. The CDR3 is made up of 14 amino acids. Germline lookup yields CDR1 DFQATT and CDR2 SNEGSKA (reference sequence). CDR3: CSANPSSWYTEAFF.

The rearrangement uses TRBV24-1 and TRBJ2-2; TCRdb reports TRBD1, a call that lacks DNA to check it against. The CDR3 has 16 amino acids. Looked up from germline, CDR1 is KGHDR and CDR2 is SFDVKD. CDR3 residues: CATSDLGTGVTGELFF.

The chain recombines TRBV6-5 with TRBJ1-1. Looked up from germline, CDR1 is MNHEY and CDR2 is SVGAGI. This CDR3 has 13 amino acids. CDR3 sequence: CASSYAGNTEAFF.

The J gene is TRBJ2-1, the V gene TRBV6-2 or TRBV6-3; TCRdb selects TRBD2, and the lack of DNA leaves this call unchecked. From germline, CDR1 is MNHEY and CDR2 SVGEGT. The CDR3 length is 14 residues. This chain's CDR3 is CASSYWGDLPEQFF.

The chain recombines TRBV11-2 with TRBJ2-7; without DNA, the TCRdb call of TRBD1 cannot be checked. The germline V gene has CDR1 SGHAT and CDR2 FQNNGV. The CDR3 runs 15 residues. The CDR3 is CASSLVPGDVYEQYF.

The chain uses TRBV11-2 and TRBJ2-7. Germline loops: CDR1 SGHAT, CDR2 FQNNGV. The CDR3 consists of 15 residues. CDR3 sequence: CASSLVLGLNYEQYF.

This chain connects TRBV28 to TRBJ2-7; TCRdb calls TRBD1, which cannot be checked without DNA. This CDR3 spans 14 amino acids. The germline V gene has CDR1 MDHEN and CDR2 SYDVKM. The CDR3 spells CASSLPTGGNEQYF.

The chain is built from TRBV14 and TRBJ2-7; as DNA is missing, the TRBD1 call by TCRdb cannot be tested. Germline V gene sequence: CDR1 SGHDN, CDR2 FVKESK. There are 17 residues in the CDR3. The CDR3 loop is CASSQAGWDRGHYEQYF. Using reference TRBV14 and TRBJ2-7 for the parts outside the CDR3, the full variable domain is EAGVTQFPSHSVIEKGQTVTLRCDPISGHDNLYWYRRVMGKEIKFLLHFVKESKQDESGMPNNRFLAERTGGTYSTLKVQPAELEDSGVYFCASSQAGWDRGHYEQYFGPGTRLTVT.

This rearrangement joins TRBV29-1 to TRBJ2-7; TCRdb's D gene call, TRBD1, goes unchecked for lack of DNA. Germline V lookup: CDR1 SQVTM, CDR2 ANQGSEA. There are 12 residues in the CDR3. CDR3 amino acids: CSVAGPSYEQYF.

The rearrangement joins TRBV7-6 to TRBJ2-7; no DNA is available, so the TRBD1 call from TCRdb remains unchecked. Germline V gives CDR1 SGHVS, CDR2 FNYEAQ. This CDR3 contains 15 residues. Here the CDR3 reads CASSRWDRGSYEQYF.

This chain uses TRBV12-3 or TRBV12-4 with TRBJ2-2. The CDR3 spans 14 residues. The CDR3 loop reads CASSFGSLTGELFF.

The chain recombines TRBV12-3 or TRBV12-4 with TRBJ2-5. The CDR3 runs 13 residues. The CDR3 spells CASSLQVEVSQYF.

V gene TRBV12-5 combines with J gene TRBJ2-7. CDR1 and CDR2 (germline): LGHNT, FRNRAP. The CDR3 extends over 14 amino acids. CDR3 sequence: CASGLDNSGHEQYF.

The V gene is TRBV12-3 or TRBV12-4, the J gene TRBJ1-2. This CDR3 is built from 13 residues. CDR3 in amino acids: CASTYVAFYGYTF.

This CDR3 is CSVETRDKYEQYF. The chain employs TRBV29-1 and TRBJ2-7; TCRdb outputs TRBD1, but without DNA this stays unchecked. This CDR3 region has 13 residues. Per the germline V gene, CDR1 is SQVTM and CDR2 is ANQGSEA.